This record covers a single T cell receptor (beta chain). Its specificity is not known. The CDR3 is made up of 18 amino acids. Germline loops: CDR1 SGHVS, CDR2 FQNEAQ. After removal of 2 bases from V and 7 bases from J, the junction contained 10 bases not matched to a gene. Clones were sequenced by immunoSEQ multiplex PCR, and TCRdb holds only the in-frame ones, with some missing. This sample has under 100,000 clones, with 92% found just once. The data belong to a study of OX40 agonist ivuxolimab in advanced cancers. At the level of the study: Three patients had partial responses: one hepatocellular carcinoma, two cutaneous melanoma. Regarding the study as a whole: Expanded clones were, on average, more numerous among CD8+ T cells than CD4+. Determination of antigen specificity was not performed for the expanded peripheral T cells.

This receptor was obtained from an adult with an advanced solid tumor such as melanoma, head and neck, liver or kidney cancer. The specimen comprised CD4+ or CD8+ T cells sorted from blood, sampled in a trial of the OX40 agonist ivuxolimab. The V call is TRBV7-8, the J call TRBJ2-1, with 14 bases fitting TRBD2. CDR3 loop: CASSLPLRLAGGRNEQFF. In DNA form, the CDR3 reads TGTGCCAGCAGCTTACCCTTGAGACTAGCGGGAGGGAGGAATGAGCAGTTCTTC.